A selection of T cell receptor beta chains follows, all from one sample in a study of OX40 agonist ivuxolimab in advanced cancers. This table comes from immunoSEQ multiplex PCR, and its TCRdb copy is limited to in-frame clones, with some not included. The sample yields 11,000 to 15,000 clones, over 75% seen once. This specimen consisted of CD4+ or CD8+ T cells sorted from blood, obtained in a trial of the OX40 agonist ivuxolimab. All receptors derive from an adult with an advanced solid tumor such as melanoma, head and neck, liver or kidney cancer. Each CDR3 is given with its conserved first and last residue. The order of the fields is J gene, D gene, V gene, clone size, CDR3 protein, CDR3 DNA. A D gene is named only where the DNA matches it firmly. Clone sizes are given selectively: once, few, many, or a class where the clone is expanded.

>TRBJ2-1|-|TRBV30|-
CAWSVGGGEQFF
TGTGCCTGGAGTGTAGGTGGAGGGGAGCAGTTCTTC
>TRBJ2-6|-|TRBV11-2|-
CASSPASNGANVLTF
TGTGCCAGCAGCCCGGCCTCCAATGGGGCCAACGTCCTGACTTTC
>TRBJ2-2|-|TRBV6-4|-
CASSELPGSGGELFF
TGTGCCAGCAGTGAACTCCCGGGGAGCGGCGGGGAGCTGTTTTTT
>TRBJ2-7|-|TRBV21-1|few
CASSLRGARAYEQYF
TGTGCCAGCAGCTTACGGGGGGCCAGGGCCTACGAGCAGTACTTC
>TRBJ2-3|TRBD2|TRBV11-1|-
CASSDRDYGPDTQYF
TGTGCCAGCAGCGACCGGGACTATGGGCCAGATACGCAGTATTTT
>TRBJ1-2|-|TRBV7-2|few
CASSPQTTSYGYTF
TGTGCCAGCAGCCCCCAGACCACCTCATATGGCTACACCTTC
>TRBJ2-2|TRBD1|TRBV6-5|once
CASSYLTGGTGELFF
TGTGCCAGCAGTTACCTAACAGGGGGCACCGGGGAGCTGTTTTTT
>TRBJ1-1|-|TRBV6-6|once
CASRNVGFGMNTEAFF
TGTGCCAGCAGAAACGTAGGGTTTGGGATGAACACTGAAGCTTTCTTT
>TRBJ1-5|TRBD1|TRBV4-1|-
CASSQEGDSSNQPQHF
TGCGCCAGCAGCCAAGAAGGGGACAGTAGCAATCAGCCCCAGCATTTT
>TRBJ1-3|-|TRBV4-1|-
CASSQVLSGNTIYF
TGCGCCAGCAGCCAAGTACTCTCTGGAAACACCATATATTTT
>TRBJ2-7|TRBD1|TRBV4-1|-
CASSAETGTYEQYF
TGCGCCAGCAGCGCAGAGACAGGGACCTACGAGCAGTACTTC
>TRBJ2-7|-|TRBV9|-
CASSVGTPYEQYF
TGTGCCAGCAGCGTGGGGACACCTTACGAGCAGTACTTC
>TRBJ1-1|TRBD1|TRBV7-9|-
CASSTRTGGAFF
TGTGCCAGCAGCACCCGGACAGGGGGCGCTTTCTTT
>TRBJ2-7|-|TRBV11-2|-
CASSLFREPFSYEQYF
TGTGCCAGCAGCTTATTCAGGGAGCCTTTTTCCTACGAGCAGTACTTC
>TRBJ1-5|-|TRBV19|-
CASSILGQPQHF
TGTGCCAGTAGTATTCTGGGGCAGCCCCAGCATTTT
>TRBJ2-7|TRBD2|TRBV4-1|-
CASSQPSQTSGVYEQYF
TGCGCCAGCAGCCAACCATCCCAGACTAGCGGGGTCTACGAGCAGTACTTC
>TRBJ2-7|-|TRBV2|-
CASSEGDTGSYEQYF
TGTGCCAGCAGTGAAGGGGACACGGGATCCTACGAGCAGTACTTC
>TRBJ1-5|TRBD1|TRBV5-1|-
CASSLGQGDQPQHF
TGCGCCAGCAGCTTAGGACAGGGGGATCAGCCCCAGCATTTT
>TRBJ2-3|TRBD2|TRBV6-5|-
CASSFAGGIDTQYF
TGTGCCAGCAGTTTTGCGGGGGGGATTGATACGCAGTATTTT
>TRBJ2-2|-|TRBV5-6|-
CASSLTNTGELFF
TGTGCCAGCAGCCTGACGAACACCGGGGAGCTGTTTTTT
>TRBJ1-2|TRBD1|TRBV6-1|-
CASSEGAGTGGYGYTF
TGTGCCAGCAGTGAAGGAGCCGGGACAGGGGGCTATGGCTACACCTTC
>TRBJ2-4|-|TRBV4-1|-
CASSQQGTYIQYF
TGCGCCAGCAGCCAACAGGGGACGTACATTCAGTACTTC
>TRBJ1-5|-|TRBV6-5|once
CASGRGQSQPQHF
TGTGCCAGCGGTCGGGGGCAAAGTCAGCCCCAGCATTTT
>TRBJ2-5|TRBD2|TRBV6-5|-
CASSYGTSRQETQYF
TGTGCCAGCAGTTACGGGACTAGCAGACAAGAGACCCAGTACTTC
>TRBJ2-1|TRBD2|TRBV6-5|-
CASSTSGRGNEQFF
TGTGCCAGCAGTACTAGCGGGAGGGGGAATGAGCAGTTCTTC
>TRBJ2-7|TRBD2|TRBV4-2|-
CASSQEDGGDEQYF
TGTGCCAGCAGCCAGGAAGACGGGGGGGACGAGCAGTACTTC
>TRBJ1-5|-|TRBV5-1|-
CASSLLGRGNQPQHF
TGCGCCAGCAGCTTGTTAGGTAGAGGCAATCAGCCCCAGCATTTT
>TRBJ1-3|-|TRBV7-9|-
CASSLAGTVRNTIYF
TGTGCCAGCAGCTTAGCGGGCACAGTTCGAAACACCATATATTTT
>TRBJ1-1|-|TRBV7-9|-
CASSVNVGTEAFF
TGTGCCAGCAGCGTCAACGTGGGGACTGAAGCTTTCTTT
>TRBJ2-5|TRBD1|TRBV14|-
CASSRDRVQETQYF
TGTGCCAGCAGCCGCGACAGGGTCCAAGAGACCCAGTACTTC
>TRBJ2-7|-|TRBV11-2|once
CASSLRDIGYEQYF
TGTGCCAGCAGCTTACGGGATATCGGTTACGAGCAGTACTTC
>TRBJ2-7|-|TRBV4-1|once
CASGVRYEQYF
TGCGCCAGCGGGGTACGCTACGAGCAGTACTTC
>TRBJ2-3|TRBD2|TRBV6-4|few
CASSLAGGSTDTQYF
TGTGCCAGCAGTTTAGCGGGGGGTAGCACAGATACGCAGTATTTT
>TRBJ2-5|-|TRBV10-3|-
CAISAELDLPAKGQETQYF
TGTGCCATCAGCGCCGAACTCGACTTACCAGCCAAAGGCCAAGAGACCCAGTACTTC
>TRBJ2-7|-|TRBV6-4|-
CASSLRGARAYEQYF
TGTGCCAGCAGCTTACGGGGGGCCAGGGCCTACGAGCAGTACTTC
>TRBJ2-1|TRBD2|TRBV6-5|-
CASSYGLAAYNEQFF
TGTGCCAGCAGTTACGGGCTAGCGGCCTACAATGAGCAGTTCTTC
>TRBJ2-2|TRBD2|TRBV5-4|-
CASSEGLLNTGELFF
TGTGCCAGCAGCGAGGGACTACTTAACACCGGGGAGCTGTTTTTT
>TRBJ2-7|TRBD1|TRBV11-2|few
CASTPAGWDRGLDEQYF
TGTGCCAGCACCCCAGCAGGATGGGACAGGGGGCTTGACGAGCAGTACTTC
>TRBJ2-1|-|TRBV2|-
CASSQGRIYNEQFF
TGTGCCAGCAGTCAAGGCAGGATCTACAATGAGCAGTTCTTC
>TRBJ1-1|TRBD1|TRBV5-4|-
CASSLGDSDRNTEAFF
TGTGCCAGCAGCTTAGGGGACAGTGATCGAAACACTGAAGCTTTCTTT
>TRBJ2-7|TRBD2|TRBV15|once
CATSTTSGGRYEQYF
TGTGCCACCAGCACGACTAGCGGGGGCAGGTACGAGCAGTACTTC
>TRBJ2-1|-|TRBV7-9|-
CASSLGTSEQFF
TGTGCCAGCAGCTTAGGGACGTCTGAGCAGTTCTTC
>TRBJ2-1|-|TRBV27|-
CASSLAPELAPSSYNEQFF
TGTGCCAGCAGTTTGGCCCCAGAATTAGCGCCCAGCTCCTACAATGAGCAGTTCTTC
>TRBJ2-3|-|TRBV5-6|-
CASSLVTGTQYF
TGTGCCAGCAGCTTGGTAACCGGAACGCAGTATTTT
>TRBJ2-7|TRBD2|TRBV4-1|-
CASSQVLAGVEEQYF
TGCGCCAGCAGCCAAGTCCTAGCGGGAGTGGAGGAGCAGTACTTC
>TRBJ2-6|-|TRBV11-2|-
CASSTSGVGLDSGANVLTF
TGTGCCAGCAGCACTAGTGGGGTAGGGTTAGACTCTGGGGCCAACGTCCTGACTTTC
>TRBJ1-6|-|TRBV11-2|-
CASSKGYYSYNSPLHF
TGTGCCAGCAGCAAGGGCTACTACTCCTATAATTCACCCCTCCACTTT
>TRBJ2-3|-|TRBV9|-
CASSVGGVGDTQYF
TGTGCCAGCAGCGTAGGGGGAGTTGGGGATACGCAGTATTTT
>TRBJ1-4|-|TRBV9|-
CASSLGGETNEKLFF
TGTGCCAGCAGCCTCGGGGGGGAGACTAATGAAAAACTGTTTTTT
>TRBJ2-1|TRBD2|TRBV5-1|-
CASSLRPSGSPYNEQFF
TGCGCCAGCAGCTTGAGGCCTAGCGGGAGCCCCTACAATGAGCAGTTCTTC
>TRBJ2-1|-|TRBV11-3|-
CASSLVTAGWYNEQFF
TGTGCCAGCAGCTTAGTGACGGCAGGGTGGTACAATGAGCAGTTCTTC
>TRBJ2-7|-|TRBV9|-
CASSGLDRSGYEQYF
TGTGCCAGCAGCGGGTTAGACAGGTCGGGTTACGAGCAGTACTTC
>TRBJ1-5|TRBD1|TRBV2|-
CASSDRGTQPQHF
TGTGCCAGCAGCGACAGGGGTACTCAGCCCCAGCATTTT
>TRBJ2-2|TRBD1|TRBV6-5|once
CASSHTYGQAGELFF
TGTGCCAGCTCCCACACTTACGGACAGGCCGGGGAGCTGTTTTTT
>TRBJ1-2|TRBD1|TRBV5-1|-
CASSLFFLQGAYGYTF
TGCGCCAGCAGCTTGTTTTTTTTACAGGGGGCCTATGGCTACACCTTC